Listed here are 5 T cell receptor beta chains from one sample, sequenced in a study of long-term antiretroviral therapy in people with HIV (dated by TCRdb to the early 2020s). The immunoSEQ hsTCRB v3.0 assay was used at survey level resolution to sequence the TRB variable region. This is the immuneACCESS table as TCRdb keeps it, with only in-frame sequences that have V and J called. A part of the clones is gone; compared with another copy, unresolved V genes explain less than half, and the rest is unexplained. The sample includes tens of thousands of clones, with about 80% observed a single time. Approximately 10% of the sample belongs to the ten largest clones. The sample was unsorted PBMCs, taken 1.1 years before starting antiretroviral therapy. These receptors came from a woman aged 40 to 50 with HIV.

This chain links TRBV7-9 with TRBJ2-1; the D gene is possibly TRBD2 (5 bases). V gave up 3 bases and J gave up 2 bases, with 11 bases separating them. Germline-derived CDR1 and CDR2 are SEHNR and FQNEAQ (reference sequence). The CDR3 is made up of 15 amino acids. CDR3 amino acids: CASSFVEDAYNEQFF. CDR3 sequence (DNA): TGTGCCAGCAGCTTCGTGGAGGACGCCTACAATGAGCAGTTCTTC. Combining the CDR3 with reference TRBV7-9 and TRBJ2-1 gives the whole variable domain DTGVSQNPRHKITKRGQNVTFRCDPISEHNRLYWYRQTLGQGPEFLTYFQNEAQLEKSRLLSDRFSAERPKGSFSTLEIQRTEQGDSAMYLCASSFVEDAYNEQFFGPGTRLTVL.

This clone was observed a handful of times. This chain links TRBV5-1 with TRBJ2-3, with 11 positions matching TRBD2. The CDR3 totals 16 residues. Germline V gene data show CDR1 as SGHRS and CDR2 as YFSETQ. The V segment lost 2 bases and the J segment 1 base; nucleotides outside the gene matches: 3. DNA of the CDR3: TGCGCCAGCAGCTTTGGACTAGCGGGCCGCACAGATACGCAGTATTTT. Translation: CASSFGLAGRTDTQYF.

The rearrangement links TRBV2 to TRBJ2-7; D remains ambiguous. V was shortened by 6 bases and J by 5 bases, with 11 bases between the two germline ends. The CDR3 spans 12 residues. Germline V gene lookup returns CDR1 SNHLY and CDR2 FYNNEI. CDR3 coding DNA: TGTGCCAGCAGAGGTCTTGCCAACGAGCAGTACTTC. Amino acid sequence: CASRGLANEQYF.

The CDR3 reads CASSPTKASGGVNTGELFF. The CDR3 coding sequence is TGTGCCAGCTCACCTACCAAGGCTAGCGGGGGCGTAAACACCGGGGAGCTGTTTTTT. V is TRBV18 and J is TRBJ2-2, with 10 bases lining up with TRBD2. The J segment lost 2 bases and the V segment lost 3 bases, leaving 12 bases of the junction unmatched. The CDR3 runs 19 residues. The V gene's germline CDR1 is KGHSH and CDR2 LQKENI.

The chain joins TRBV4-3 to TRBJ1-2, with D tentatively TRBD1 (6 bases). Germline-derived CDR1 and CDR2 are LGHNA and YSLEER. V was shortened by 3 bases and J by 4 bases, with 21 bases between the two germline ends. This CDR3 has 17 amino acids. CDR3 loop: CASSQYLTGMPAYGYTF. The CDR3 DNA is TGCGCCAGCAGCCAGTACCTTACAGGGATGCCCGCCTATGGCTACACCTTC.